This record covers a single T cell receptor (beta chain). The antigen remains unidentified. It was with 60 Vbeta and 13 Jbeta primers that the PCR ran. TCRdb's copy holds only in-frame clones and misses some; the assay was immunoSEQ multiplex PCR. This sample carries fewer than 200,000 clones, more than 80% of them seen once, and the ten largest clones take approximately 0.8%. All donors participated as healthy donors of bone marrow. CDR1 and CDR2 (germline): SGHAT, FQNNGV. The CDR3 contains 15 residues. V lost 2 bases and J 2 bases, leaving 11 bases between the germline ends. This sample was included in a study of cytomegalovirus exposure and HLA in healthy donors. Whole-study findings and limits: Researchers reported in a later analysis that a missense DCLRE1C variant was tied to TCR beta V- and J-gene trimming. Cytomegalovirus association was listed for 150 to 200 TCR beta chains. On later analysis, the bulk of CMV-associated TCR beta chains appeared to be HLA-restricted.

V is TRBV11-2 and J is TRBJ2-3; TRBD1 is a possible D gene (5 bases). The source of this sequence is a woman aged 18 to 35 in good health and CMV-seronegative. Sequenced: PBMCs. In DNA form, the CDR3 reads TGTGCCAGCAGCTTATCCGGACACATCACAGATACGCAGTATTTT. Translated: CASSLSGHITDTQYF. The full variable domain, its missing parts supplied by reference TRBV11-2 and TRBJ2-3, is EAGVAQSPRYKIIEKRQSVAFWCNPISGHATLYWYQQILGQGPKLLIQFQNNGVVDDSQLPKDRFSAERLKGVDSTLKIQPAKLEDSAVYLCASSLSGHITDTQYFGPGTRLTVL.